Listed below are T cell receptor beta chains from one sample, sequenced in a study of metastatic and nonmetastatic thyroid tumors. TCRdb re-clonotyped the PCR reads via MiXCR. The data show around 53,000 clones, around a sixth seen once. Sequenced: blood. The source of these receptors is a female donor with papillary thyroid cancer or a benign thyroid nodule (not recorded which). Some clones in this sample may be carry-over from other donors' samples. The conserved cysteine and the conserved F or W are not part of the CDR3 here.

V	J	CDR3
TRBV2	TRBJ2-3	ASSEFGLARTDTQY
TRBV19	TRBJ1-1	ASSIRWNTEAF
TRBV6-4	TRBJ1-1	ASKPGAQNTEAF
TRBV28	TRBJ2-1	ASRPGWDHWYNEQF
TRBV20-1	TRBJ1-2	SAIRHT
TRBV6-2/TRBV6-3	TRBJ2-6	ASSYWSTGTGDSVLT
TRBV3-1	TRBJ2-7	ASSQDWLAGTYEQY
TRBV28	TRBJ2-1	ASSLPTRAQHNEQF
TRBV5-4	TRBJ2-1	ASSLAGTSGRAGSNEQF
TRBV20-1	TRBJ2-1	SAREWDSINNEQF
TRBV12-3/TRBV12-4	TRBJ1-5	ASSDDRRDQPQH
TRBV18	TRBJ1-4	ASSQRQRQNEKLF
TRBV15	TRBJ1-5	ATSRGTTGSHQPQH
TRBV29-1	TRBJ2-7	SSSGTGWNEQY
TRBV5-8	TRBJ2-7	ASSPTGTGFYEQY
TRBV7-3	TRBJ2-2	ASSLAAGGLTGELF
TRBV6-2/TRBV6-3	TRBJ1-2	ASSGGPNSGGYT
TRBV19	TRBJ2-1	ASSTVGGAVRFNEQF
TRBV10-3	TRBJ2-7	AISALAGEVGYEQY
TRBV20-1	TRBJ1-2	SADKSTGTGRYGYT
TRBV10-3	TRBJ2-2	AIIPGLAGQRGGELF
TRBV5-1	TRBJ1-2	ATLEGVGYCYT
TRBV20-1	TRBJ2-7	SARPRNSYEQY
TRBV7-9	TRBJ2-1	ASSFNTGGGEQF
TRBV10-1	TRBJ2-7	ASSDARGHEQY
TRBV12-3/TRBV12-4	TRBJ2-7	ASSGRDEQY
TRBV2	TRBJ1-6	ASRGGQGAYSPLH
TRBV28	TRBJ2-3	ASSLWGPQDTQY
TRBV7-2	TRBJ2-7	ASSLQAGANEQY
TRBV28	TRBJ1-3	ASTLGGYSGNTIY
TRBV27	TRBJ2-7	ASILLSPLDRDHEQY
TRBV29-1	TRBJ1-1	SVVRTEAF
TRBV2	TRBJ1-1	ASSEGGCVAF
TRBV28	TRBJ2-2	ASSLGLSGRSRELF
TRBV28	TRBJ1-6	ASIQGGYNSPLN
TRBV19	TRBJ1-5	ARPGMLQGHNQPQH
TRBV5-1	TRBJ1-1	ASSLEPTNTEAF
TRBV6-5	TRBJ1-2	ASSYPRGQRYGYT
TRBV12-3/TRBV12-4	TRBJ2-2	ASSSTGSYTGELF
TRBV12-3/TRBV12-4	TRBJ2-7	ASSPGLRSSYEQY
TRBV30	TRBJ1-3	AWNWGRWGNTIY